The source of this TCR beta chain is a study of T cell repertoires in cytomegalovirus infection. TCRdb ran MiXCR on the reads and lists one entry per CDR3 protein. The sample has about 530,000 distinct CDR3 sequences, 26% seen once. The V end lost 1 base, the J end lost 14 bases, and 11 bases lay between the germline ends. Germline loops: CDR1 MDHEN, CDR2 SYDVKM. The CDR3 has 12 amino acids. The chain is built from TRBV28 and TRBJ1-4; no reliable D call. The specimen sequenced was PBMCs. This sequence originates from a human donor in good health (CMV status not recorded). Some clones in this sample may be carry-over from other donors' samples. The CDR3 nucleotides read TGTGCCAGCAGTTTATATATGGGGAGGCTGTTTTTT. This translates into CASSLYMGRLFF.